This T cell receptor (beta chain) was recorded in a study of OX40 agonist ivuxolimab in advanced cancers. V shed 5 bases, J shed 5 bases, and the junction held 3 bases outside the gene matches. Germline lookup yields CDR1 SGHVS and CDR2 FNYEAQ. The CDR3 contains 13 residues. Profiling relied on immunoSEQ multiplex PCR, and the TCRdb table lists in-frame clones only, not all of them. Of about 63,000 clones in the sample, roughly four fifths were seen once. The TCR originated in an adult with an advanced solid tumor such as melanoma, head and neck, liver or kidney cancer. Sequencing was performed on CD4+ or CD8+ T cells sorted from blood, taken in a trial of the OX40 agonist ivuxolimab. The rearrangement uses TRBV7-6 and TRBJ1-1; 9 positions match TRBD1. CDR3 residues: CASSPTGGTEAFF. In DNA, the CDR3 is TGTGCCAGCAGCCCGACAGGGGGGACTGAAGCTTTCTTT.